The T cell receptor beta chain under discussion was sequenced for a study of blood T cell repertoires in COVID-19. The wider study: PBMCs, B-cell-depleted T cells, or T cells provided the cDNA or gDNA that made up the material.

The method was immunoSEQ multiplex PCR; TCRdb's version includes in-frame clones alone and lacks a portion of them. This sample has around 250,000 clones, with roughly nine tenths found just once. There are 15 residues in the CDR3. Germline-derived CDR1 and CDR2 are SGHTA and FQGNSA. Trimming shortened V by 0 bases and J by 0 bases, and 8 bases separated the two germline ends. Material for sequencing was PBMCs or T cells enriched from blood (not recorded which). The V and J genes are TRBV7-2 and TRBJ1-2, with unresolved D. This TCR was sampled from a human donor in a cohort exposed to, infected with or recovered from COVID-19 (not recorded which). The donor label of this sample is uncertain. CDR3 coding DNA: TGTGCCAGCAGCTTAGCGAAACTCGCTAACTATGGCTACACCTTC. Residues: CASSLAKLANYGYTF.